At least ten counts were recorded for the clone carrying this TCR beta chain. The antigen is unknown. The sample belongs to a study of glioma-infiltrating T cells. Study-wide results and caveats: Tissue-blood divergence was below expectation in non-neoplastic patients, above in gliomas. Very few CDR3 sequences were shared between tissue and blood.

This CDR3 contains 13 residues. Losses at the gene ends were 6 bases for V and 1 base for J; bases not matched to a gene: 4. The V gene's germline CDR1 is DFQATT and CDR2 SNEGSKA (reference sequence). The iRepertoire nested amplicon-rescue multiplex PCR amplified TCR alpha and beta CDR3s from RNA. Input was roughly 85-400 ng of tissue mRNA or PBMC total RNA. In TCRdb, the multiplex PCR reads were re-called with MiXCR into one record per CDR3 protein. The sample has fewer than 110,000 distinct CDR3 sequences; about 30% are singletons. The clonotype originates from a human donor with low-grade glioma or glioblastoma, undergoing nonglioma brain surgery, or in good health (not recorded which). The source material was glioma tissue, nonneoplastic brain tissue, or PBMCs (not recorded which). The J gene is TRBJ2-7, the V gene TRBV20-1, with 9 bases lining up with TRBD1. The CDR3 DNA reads TGCAGTGCACCGACAGGGGGATCCTACGAGCAGTACTTC. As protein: CSAPTGGSYEQYF.